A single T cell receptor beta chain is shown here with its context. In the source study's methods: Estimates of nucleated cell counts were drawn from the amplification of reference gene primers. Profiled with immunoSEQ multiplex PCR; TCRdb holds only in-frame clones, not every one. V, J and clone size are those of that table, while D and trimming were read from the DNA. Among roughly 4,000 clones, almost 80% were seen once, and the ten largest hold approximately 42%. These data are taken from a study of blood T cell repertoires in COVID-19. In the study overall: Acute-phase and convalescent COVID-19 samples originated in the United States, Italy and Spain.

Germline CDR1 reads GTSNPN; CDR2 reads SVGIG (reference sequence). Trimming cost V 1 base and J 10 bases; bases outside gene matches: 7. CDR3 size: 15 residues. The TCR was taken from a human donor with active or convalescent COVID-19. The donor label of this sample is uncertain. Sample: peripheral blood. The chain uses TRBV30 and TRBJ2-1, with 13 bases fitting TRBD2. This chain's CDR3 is CAWSGGLAGHREQFF. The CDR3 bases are TGTGCCTGGAGTGGGGGACTAGCGGGACATCGAGAGCAGTTCTTC.